These 18 T cell receptor beta chains originate from one sample sequenced in a study of glioma-infiltrating T cells. Using RNA template, CDR3s of TCR alpha and beta were amplified with iRepertoire arm-PCR. TCRdb used MiXCR to reprocess the multiplex PCR reads, holding one entry per CDR3 protein. The sample includes about 180,000 distinct CDR3 sequences, around 42% seen only once; the top ten take roughly 5.2%. Material for sequencing was glioma tissue, nonneoplastic brain tissue, or PBMCs (not recorded which). The source of these receptors is a human donor with low-grade glioma or glioblastoma, undergoing nonglioma brain surgery, or in good health (not recorded which).

Regarding this clonotype: In this CDR3 the conserved last residue, phenylalanine or tryptophan, is missing, so a read error is likely. The rearrangement links TRBV24-1 to TRBJ2-1, with D unresolved. CDR1 KGHDR and CDR2 SFDVKD come from the germline V gene. With 5 bases removed from V and 0 bases from J, the gap between germline ends came to 10 bases. This CDR3 is built from 15 residues. The CDR3 coding sequence is TGTGCCACCAGTGGTGACGGAAACTCCTACAATGAGCAGTTCTAC. It yields the protein CATSGDGNSYNEQFY.

V usage is TRBV20-1 and J usage is TRBJ1-2; D is possibly TRBD1 (5 bases). The V gene's germline CDR1 is DFQATT and CDR2 SNEGSKA (reference sequence). Between the trimmed V and J ends, which lost 2 bases and 7 bases, there was a span of 8 bases. The length of the CDR3 is 11 residues. The CDR3 region has the DNA TGCAGTGCTAGATTGGGGCCTGGCTACACCTTC. This codes for CSARLGPGYTF.

This clonotype was seen ten or more times. J is TRBJ1-5 and V is TRBV15, with D possibly matching TRBD1 (5 bases). Germline CDR1 LNHNV, CDR2 YYDKDF (reference sequence). The CDR3 is 16 residues long. Trimming pared 4 bases from V and 2 bases from J, leaving 15 bases between. The DNA for the CDR3 is TGTGCCACCAGCACCCGCGGGGGAAGAGGCAATCAGCCCCAGCATTTT. It encodes CATSTRGGRGNQPQHF.

Comments on this clonotype: A read error may explain this, as a much larger clone is one base away. The V and J genes are TRBV18 and TRBJ2-5; D call uncertain. The germline CDR1 and CDR2 sequences are KGHSH and LQKENI. The CDR3 loop spans 13 amino acids. CDR3 loop: CAISPPVQETQYF. CDR3 nucleotides: TGTGCCATCTCACCACCGGTACAAGAGACCCAGTACTTC. Full variable domain (outside the CDR3, taken from reference TRBV18 and TRBJ2-5): NAGVMQNPRHLVRRRGQEARLRCSPMKGHSHVYWYRQLPEEGLKFMVYLQKENIIDESGMPKERFSAEFPKEGPSILRIQQVVRGDSAAYFCAISPPVQETQYFGPGTRLLVL.

The table lists this clonotype with many counts. The chain links TRBV20-1 to TRBJ2-5, with a tentative D call TRBD1 (5 bases). From germline, CDR1 is DFQATT and CDR2 SNEGSKA (reference sequence). Between the trimmed V and J ends, which lost 4 bases and 3 bases, there was a span of 12 bases. The CDR3 is 13 amino acids. The DNA for the CDR3 is TGCAGTGCTACACTGACAGAAAAAGAGACCCAGTACTTC. As protein: CSATLTEKETQYF.

About this clonotype itself: One end of the junction fails to match germline, which may point to a read error. The chain links TRBV20-1 to TRBJ2-3; no clear D. CDR1 is DFQATT and CDR2 is SNEGSKA in the germline V gene (reference sequence). The CDR3 is 10 amino acids. CDR3 sequence reads: CNASSDKQYF. DNA of the CDR3: TGCAATGCTTCATCAGATAAGCAGTATTTT.

In this sample, this clonotype turned up many times. This chain connects TRBV28 to TRBJ2-7; TRBD1 is a possible D gene (6 bases). Trimming cost V 10 bases and J 4 bases, with 11 bases left between them. Germline CDR1 and CDR2: MDHEN and SYDVKM. This CDR3 is built from 11 residues. CDR3 region: CAIGTLYEQYF. The CDR3 coding sequence is TGTGCCATAGGGACACTATACGAGCAGTACTTC.

This clonotype was detected ten times or more. V is TRBV10-3 and J is TRBJ2-1; perhaps TRBD2 as D (8 bases). The CDR3 extends over 17 amino acids. Per the germline V gene, CDR1 is ENHRY and CDR2 is SYGVKD. V was shortened by 4 bases and J by 7 bases, with 23 bases between the two germline ends. The DNA for the CDR3 is TGTGCCATCAGTGGGGCGAAAGGACTAGCAGGGGGGAATGAGCAGTTCTTC. Protein sequence: CAISGAKGLAGGNEQFF.

This clonotype came up many times. CDR3 residues: CASSWTSGTNEQFF. CDR3 nucleotides: TGTGCCAGCAGCTGGACTAGCGGGACGAATGAGCAGTTCTTC. The rearrangement links TRBV7-2 to TRBJ2-1; 12 positions match TRBD2. The germline gives CDR1 SGHTA, CDR2 FQGNSA. The CDR3 contains 14 residues. J gave up 7 bases and V 4 bases, and 2 bases lay outside the gene matches.

To note about this clonotype: This may stem from a read error, because a much larger clone lies one nucleotide away. This chain uses TRBV28 with TRBJ1-2, with TRBD1 as a possible D gene (6 bases). The CDR3 length is 13 residues. The germline gives CDR1 MDHEN, CDR2 SYDVKM. CDR3 sequence reads: CASSLMGRRQAHF. CDR3 sequence (DNA): TGTGCCAGCAGTTTAATGGGAAGGAGACAGGCGCACTTC.

Points on this clonotype: This may be a read error, as it is one base from a much larger clone. No conserved phenylalanine or tryptophan ends this CDR3, so it is likely a read error. The CDR3 region has the DNA TGTGCCAGTAGAACTAGCGGCGTTTACGAGCAGTACTTA. Protein sequence: CASRTSGVYEQYL. This chain links TRBV6-1 with TRBJ2-7, with 8 bases identical to TRBD2. Germline V gene lookup returns CDR1 MNHNS and CDR2 SASEGT. V lost 9 bases, J lost 4 bases, and 8 bases stayed unmatched. The CDR3 sequence is 13 residues long.

The table lists this clonotype with many counts. The genes are TRBV3-1 and TRBJ1-1, with TRBD1 identical over 8 bases. With V trimmed by 8 bases and J by 3 bases, 5 bases remained unmatched. The CDR3 has 13 residues. Per the germline V gene, CDR1 is LGHDT and CDR2 is YNNKEL (reference sequence). The DNA for the CDR3 is TGTGCCAGCGGAGACAGGGGTGACACTGAAGCTTTCTTT. Translation: CASGDRGDTEAFF.

This clonotype turned up a few times. V and J are TRBV7-2 and TRBJ2-1, with 9 nucleotides matching TRBD1. This CDR3 has 16 residues. The V and J ends lost 2 bases and 0 bases, in that order; junction bases with no gene match: 2. Germline V CDR1 and CDR2: SGHTA, FQGNSA. The chain's CDR3 is CASSLKTGGSYNEQFF. The CDR3 nucleotides read TGTGCCAGCAGCTTAAAGACAGGGGGCTCCTACAATGAGCAGTTCTTC.

The genes are TRBV28 and TRBJ2-1; 7 bases are a match to TRBD1. The germline V gene has CDR1 MDHEN and CDR2 SYDVKM. Trimming removed 6 bases from V and 5 bases from J; junction bases left unmatched: 10. The CDR3 runs 15 residues. This CDR3 is CASRIDRAGNNEQFF. CDR3 coding DNA: TGTGCCAGCAGAATCGACAGGGCAGGGAACAATGAGCAGTTCTTC.

About this clonotype: One junction end does not reproduce the germline sequence, and a read error may be involved. The chain couples TRBV12-3 or TRBV12-4 to TRBJ2-5; D is perhaps TRBD2 (5 bases). This CDR3 contains 12 residues. DNA for the CDR3: TGTGCCAGCAGGAGCGGCCAAGAGACCAAGTACTTC. This sequence encodes CASRSGQETKYF.

This clonotype was observed many times. This chain links TRBV20-1 with TRBJ1-1; D is unresolved. The CDR3 has 16 amino acids. The germline gives CDR1 DFQATT, CDR2 SNEGSKA (reference sequence). The ends were cut back, 0 bases at V and 0 bases at J, with 14 bases in the middle. The CDR3 protein is CSARDSASGMNTEAFF. CDR3 DNA sequence: TGCAGTGCTAGAGATAGTGCATCGGGGATGAACACTGAAGCTTTCTTT.

The chain uses TRBV3-1 and TRBJ2-3; TRBD2 might be the D (6 bases). Looked up from germline, CDR1 is LGHDT and CDR2 is YNNKEL (reference sequence). The CDR3 has 16 amino acids. V was trimmed by 0 bases and J by 4 bases, leaving 14 bases between them. The CDR3 DNA reads as TGTGCCAGCAGCCAAGAGTCGGGAGAGTGGGCAGATACGCAGTATTTT. Amino acid sequence: CASSQESGEWADTQYF.

Note on this clonotype: No conserved phenylalanine or tryptophan is present at the end of the CDR3, so a read error is the likely explanation. This chain uses TRBV6-2 or TRBV6-3 with TRBJ2-7; D call uncertain. Germline CDR1 is MNHEY and CDR2 is SVGEGT. The V end lost 0 bases, the J end lost 5 bases, and 11 bases lay between the germline ends. CDR3 length: 14 residues. The chain's CDR3 is CASSYSTKVHEQYL. CDR3 DNA sequence: TGTGCCAGCAGTTACTCGACGAAGGTCCACGAGCAGTACTTA.